The T cell receptor beta chain described here comes from a study of CXCR3-negative and CXCR3-positive naive CD8 T cells. Study background: Libraries each contributed about 1.5 +/- 0.3 million TRB reads, for around 140 million in total. General study findings and limits: TRB CDR3 properties served as the basis for inferring TCR strength, and surface CD5 was comparable between naive subsets. CXCR3-positive naive cells carried more hydrophobic TRB CDR3s than CXCR3-negative naive cells did.

A word on this clonotype: The antigen is undetermined.

Cells that were CD45RO-CCR7+CD27+CD95- constituted naive CD8+ T cells. UMI-tagged TRB cDNA libraries were built via 5' RACE. TCRdb reprocessed the 5' RACE reads and reports one entry per CDR3 protein, with no DNA. Seen in this sample are about 86,000 distinct CDR3 sequences; the ten most common clones hold 0.8% to 0.85%. Germline loops: CDR1 MNHNS, CDR2 SASEGT. There are 13 residues in the CDR3. The specimen was naive CXCR3+ CD8+ T cells from blood. Indicated subset: CD45RO-CCR7+CD27+CD95- naive CD8+ T cells expressing CXCR3 (TNR3+). V usage is TRBV6-1 and J usage is TRBJ2-1; lacking DNA, the TRBD1 call made by TCRdb goes unchecked. The origin of this receptor is a human donor in good health. Some clones in this sample may be carry-over from other donors' samples. CDR3 sequence: CASSEAPGNEQFF.